This TCR beta chain was recovered during a study of T cell responses to AZD1222 COVID-19 vaccine (dated by TCRdb to 2020 to 2022). Regarding the complete study: TCR sequencing was performed for about 240 trial participants, of whom around 200 were given two doses of AZD1222 and around 25 were given two doses of MenACWY control vaccine. Trial participants were enrolled by age into 18-55, 56-69 and 70-plus year subgroups, with approximately 150, 28 and 58 TCR-sequenced participants respectively. Overall results and qualifications from the work: Participants were mostly white British, with more females than males. The authors suggested clonal diversity may have been underestimated. Epitopes outside the regions mutated in the B.1.351 and B.1.1.7 variants were reportedly recognized by nearly half of the unique spike-specific TCRs. In the small 56-69-year group, the increase in depth fell short of significance, most likely because of low power. Only five to seven AZD1222 recipients were SARS-CoV-2 seropositive at baseline, limiting conclusions about previously exposed vaccinees. Because no day 14 peak-response samples were available, repertoires were characterized only after the peak T cell response. Spike-specific TCR breadth and depth rose significantly after two AZD1222 doses compared with day 0 and with MenACWY recipients. The vaccine-associated CD4 TCRs covered the entire spike protein, and the dominant responses fell in regions 160-218 and 743-854.

The CDR3 regions of human TCRbeta chains were subjected to immunosequencing. The paper's processing steps were these. Repertoire TCRs were checked for matches against a reference library of SARS-CoV-2-specific TCRs that had been generated using the MIRA antigen-specificity platform. Breadth meant the fraction of unique TCRs that were SARS-CoV-2-associated, whereas depth meant the fraction of total T cells that were SARS-CoV-2-associated. Using the MIRA data, every spike-specific TCR was mapped to the spike region that the TCR reacted to and assigned to either a CD4 or a CD8 class. Log10-transformed breadth and depth values were compared by one-way ANOVA with Sidak's multiple comparisons tests. Not all clones reach the TCRdb copy of this immuneACCESS table, which keeps in-frame sequences only. Checked studies attribute under half of the gap to unresolved V genes and leave the rest unexplained. The DNA gave D and trimming, while V, J and clone size come from that table. For this sample the table gives around 71,000 clones, of which about four fifths were detected only once. The ten most abundant clones make up more than 13% of the sample.

About this clone itself: Its antigen specificity is not known. No much larger clone is present one base from it, and per-base qualities are unavailable.

The junction shows trimming of 2 bases on V and 5 bases on J, plus 7 bases between the germline ends. The CDR3 starts with the cysteine, ends with the phenylalanine, and has 13 residues. Just CDR3 DNA is preserved here, 39 bases in frame from base 1. From the germline V gene, CDR1 is SNHLY and CDR2 is FYNNEI. The time point label corresponds to: about 28 days (+/-7) after the second vaccine dose. AZD1222 recipients whose second dose came at about 4 weeks and those whose second dose came at about 12 weeks were combined into one group, since spike-specific TCR depth and breadth did not differ between the two schedules. Vaccinee samples were obtained from the UK trials COV001 and COV002, which included a single-blind randomized controlled phase 2/3 trial of AZD1222 (ChAdOx1 nCoV-19) in healthy adults. Trial participant PBMC samples were collected at day 0 and day 28 after the second dose for TCRbeta chain sequencing.

This chain joins TRBV2 to TRBJ1-5; too little of a D gene remains to name it. Sequences were derived from peripheral blood, sampled 28 days after the second AZD1222 dose. This clonotype was sampled from an adult who received the AZD1222 COVID-19 vaccine. This receptor has the CDR3 CASSESGDQPQHF. The nucleotide sequence reads as follows: TGTGCCAGCAGTGAATCTGGGGATCAGCCCCAGCATTTT.